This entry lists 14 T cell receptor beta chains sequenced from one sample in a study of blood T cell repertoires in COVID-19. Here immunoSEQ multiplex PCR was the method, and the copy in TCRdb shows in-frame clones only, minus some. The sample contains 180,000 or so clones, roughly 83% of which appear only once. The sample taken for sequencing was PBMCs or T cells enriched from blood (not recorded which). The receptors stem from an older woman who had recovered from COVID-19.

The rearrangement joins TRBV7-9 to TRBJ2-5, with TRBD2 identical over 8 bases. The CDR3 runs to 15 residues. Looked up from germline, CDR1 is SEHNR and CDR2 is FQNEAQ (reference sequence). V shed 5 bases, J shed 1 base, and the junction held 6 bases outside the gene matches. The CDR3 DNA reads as TGTGCCAGCAGCGTGAGTAGCGGGACCCAAGAGACCCAGTACTTC. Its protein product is CASSVSSGTQETQYF.

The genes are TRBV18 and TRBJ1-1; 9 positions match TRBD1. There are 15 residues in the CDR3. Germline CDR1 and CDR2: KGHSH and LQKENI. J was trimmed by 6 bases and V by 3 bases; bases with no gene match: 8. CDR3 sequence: CASSPGRDRVPEAFF. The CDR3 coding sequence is TGTGCCAGCTCACCGGGCAGGGACAGGGTGCCTGAAGCTTTCTTT.

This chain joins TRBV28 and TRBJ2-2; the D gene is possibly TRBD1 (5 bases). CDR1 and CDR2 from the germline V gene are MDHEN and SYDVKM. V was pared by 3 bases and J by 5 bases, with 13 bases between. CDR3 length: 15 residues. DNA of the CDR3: TGTGCCAGCAGTTTTTATCCAGGGCGGACCGGGGAGCTGTTTTTT. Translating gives CASSFYPGRTGELFF.

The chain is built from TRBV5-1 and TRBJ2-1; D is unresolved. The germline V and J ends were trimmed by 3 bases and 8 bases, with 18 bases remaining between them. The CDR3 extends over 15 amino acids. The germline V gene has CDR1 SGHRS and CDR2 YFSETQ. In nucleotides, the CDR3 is TGCGCCAGCAGCTCTTCTTCTGGGCCTCAGGATGAGCAGTTCTTC. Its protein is CASSSSSGPQDEQFF.

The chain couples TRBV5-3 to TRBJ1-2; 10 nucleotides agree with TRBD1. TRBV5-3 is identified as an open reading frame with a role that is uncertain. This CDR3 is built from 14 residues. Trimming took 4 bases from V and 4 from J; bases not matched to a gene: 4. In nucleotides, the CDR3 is TGTGCCAGAAGCCCCGGACAGGGGGGCTATGGCTACACCTTC. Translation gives CARSPGQGGYGYTF.

The CDR3 DNA reads TGTGCCAGCAGTTGGGCAGGGGATAATCAGCCCCAGCATTTT. Its translation: CASSWAGDNQPQHF. The chain combines TRBV27 with TRBJ1-5; possible D gene TRBD1, 6 bases. CDR1 is MNHEY and CDR2 is SMNVEV in the germline V gene (reference sequence). V lost 4 bases and J lost 4, with 11 bases in between. The CDR3 covers 14 residues.

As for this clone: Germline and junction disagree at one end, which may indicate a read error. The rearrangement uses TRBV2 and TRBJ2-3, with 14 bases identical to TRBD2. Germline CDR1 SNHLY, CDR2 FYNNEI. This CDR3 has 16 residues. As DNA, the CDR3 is TGTGCCAGCAGGGAAGGGACTAGCGGGAGTTCTGATACGCAGTATTTT. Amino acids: CASREGTSGSSDTQYF.

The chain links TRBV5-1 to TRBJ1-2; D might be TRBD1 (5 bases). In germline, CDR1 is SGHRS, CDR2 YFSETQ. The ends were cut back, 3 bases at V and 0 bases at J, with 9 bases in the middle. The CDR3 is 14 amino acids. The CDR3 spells CASSSGGANYGYTF. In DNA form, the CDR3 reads TGCGCCAGCAGCTCCGGGGGAGCTAACTATGGCTACACCTTC.

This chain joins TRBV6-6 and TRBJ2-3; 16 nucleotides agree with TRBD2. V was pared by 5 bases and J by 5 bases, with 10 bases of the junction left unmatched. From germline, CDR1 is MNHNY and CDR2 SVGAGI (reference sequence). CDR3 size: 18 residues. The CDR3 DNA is TGTGCCAGCAGTCCGAGGGGGACTAGCGGGGGGGCAGGAGATACGCAGTATTTT. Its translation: CASSPRGTSGGAGDTQYF.

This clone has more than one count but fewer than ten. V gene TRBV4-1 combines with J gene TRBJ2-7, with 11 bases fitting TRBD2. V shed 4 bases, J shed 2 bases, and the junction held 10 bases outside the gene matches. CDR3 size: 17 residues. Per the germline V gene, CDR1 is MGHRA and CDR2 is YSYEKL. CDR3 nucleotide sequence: TGCGCCAGCAGCCGGTCGTCACTAGCGGGGGTAACCTACGAGCAGTACTTC. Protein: CASSRSSLAGVTYEQYF.

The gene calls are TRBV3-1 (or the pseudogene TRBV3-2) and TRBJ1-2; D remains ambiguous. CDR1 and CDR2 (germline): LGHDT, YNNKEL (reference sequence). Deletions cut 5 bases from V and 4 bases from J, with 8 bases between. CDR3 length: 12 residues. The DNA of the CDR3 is TGTGCCAGCAGCTCCCTCAGCTATGGCTACACCTTC. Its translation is CASSSLSYGYTF.

The CDR3 loop reads CASSFDYRGTEAFF. The CDR3, as DNA: TGTGCCAGCAGCTTCGATTACAGGGGGACTGAAGCTTTCTTT. The chain links TRBV7-8 to TRBJ1-1; 8 bases are a match to TRBD1. V shed 3 bases, J shed 5 bases, and the junction held 5 bases outside the gene matches. This CDR3 has 14 residues. Germline V gives CDR1 SGHVS, CDR2 FQNEAQ.

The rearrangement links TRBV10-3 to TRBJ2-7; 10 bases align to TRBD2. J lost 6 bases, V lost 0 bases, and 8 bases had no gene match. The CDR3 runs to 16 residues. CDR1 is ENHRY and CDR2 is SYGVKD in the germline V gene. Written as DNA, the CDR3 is TGTGCCATCAGTGAGTCAGCCGCAGCGGGAGGGGTCGAGCAGTACTTC. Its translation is CAISESAAAGGVEQYF.

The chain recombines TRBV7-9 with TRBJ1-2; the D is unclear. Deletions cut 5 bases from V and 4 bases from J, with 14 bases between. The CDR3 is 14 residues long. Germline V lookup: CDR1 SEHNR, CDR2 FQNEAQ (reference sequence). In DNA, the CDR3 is TGTGCCAGCAGCCGCTTTGACATCTCCTATGGCTACACCTTC. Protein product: CASSRFDISYGYTF.